These 3 T cell receptor beta chains were sequenced from one sample in a study of breast tumors, draining lymph nodes, adjacent tissues. Samples came from axillary lymph nodes draining the breast cancer. TCRdb ran MiXCR on the multiplex PCR reads and lists one entry per CDR3 protein. The profile covers over 200,000 distinct CDR3 sequences, with less than 35% appearing a single time and 3.6% taken by the ten largest. The material sequenced was axillary lymph node tissue. These receptors all stem from a female donor with breast cancer. Some clones in this sample may be carry-over from other donors' samples.

In this sample, this clonotype turned up many times. The V and J genes are TRBV5-5 and TRBJ2-3; D is unclear. The CDR3 spans 14 residues. The ends were cut back, 0 bases at V and 2 bases at J, with 7 bases in the middle. Germline V lookup: CDR1 SGHKS, CDR2 YYEKEE (reference sequence). The CDR3 spells CASSLGPNTDTQYF. The CDR3 DNA is TGTGCCAGCAGCTTGGGGCCTAACACAGATACGCAGTATTTT.

This clonotype was observed at least ten times. This rearrangement joins TRBV15 to TRBJ1-3; the match to TRBD1 covers 8 bases. V lost 8 bases, J lost 5 bases, and 5 bases stayed unmatched. CDR1 and CDR2 from the germline V gene are LNHNV and YYDKDF (reference sequence). The CDR3 is made up of 13 amino acids. The CDR3 nucleotides are TGTGCCACCGGAGGGACAGGCCGAAACACCATATATTTT. Translated, it gives CATGGTGRNTIYF.

V and J are TRBV6-5 and TRBJ2-5; TRBD1 agrees at 7 bases. V dropped 2 bases and J dropped 4; count of bases not matched to a gene: 1. This CDR3 contains 13 residues. Germline V gene lookup returns CDR1 MNHEY and CDR2 SVGAGI. CDR3 region: CASSYGTVETQYF. CDR3 nucleotides: TGTGCCAGCAGTTACGGGACAGTAGAGACCCAGTACTTC.